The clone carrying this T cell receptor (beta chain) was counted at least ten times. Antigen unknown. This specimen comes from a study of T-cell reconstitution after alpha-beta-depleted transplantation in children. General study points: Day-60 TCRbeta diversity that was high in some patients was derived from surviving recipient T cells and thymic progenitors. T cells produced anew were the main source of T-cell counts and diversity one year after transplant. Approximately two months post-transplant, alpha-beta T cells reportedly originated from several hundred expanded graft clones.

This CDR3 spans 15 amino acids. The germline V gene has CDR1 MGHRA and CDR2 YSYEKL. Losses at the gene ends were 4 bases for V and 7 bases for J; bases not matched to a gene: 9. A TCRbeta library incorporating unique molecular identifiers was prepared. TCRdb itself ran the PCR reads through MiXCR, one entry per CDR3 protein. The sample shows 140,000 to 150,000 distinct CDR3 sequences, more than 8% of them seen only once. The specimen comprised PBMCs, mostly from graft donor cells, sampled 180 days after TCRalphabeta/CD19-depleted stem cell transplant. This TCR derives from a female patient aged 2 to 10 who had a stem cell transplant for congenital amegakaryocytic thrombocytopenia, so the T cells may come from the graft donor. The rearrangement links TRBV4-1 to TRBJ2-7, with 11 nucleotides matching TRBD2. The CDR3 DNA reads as TGCGCCAGCAGCCTAGCGGGAGGGCCTGGATCGGAGCAGTACTTC. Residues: CASSLAGGPGSEQYF.